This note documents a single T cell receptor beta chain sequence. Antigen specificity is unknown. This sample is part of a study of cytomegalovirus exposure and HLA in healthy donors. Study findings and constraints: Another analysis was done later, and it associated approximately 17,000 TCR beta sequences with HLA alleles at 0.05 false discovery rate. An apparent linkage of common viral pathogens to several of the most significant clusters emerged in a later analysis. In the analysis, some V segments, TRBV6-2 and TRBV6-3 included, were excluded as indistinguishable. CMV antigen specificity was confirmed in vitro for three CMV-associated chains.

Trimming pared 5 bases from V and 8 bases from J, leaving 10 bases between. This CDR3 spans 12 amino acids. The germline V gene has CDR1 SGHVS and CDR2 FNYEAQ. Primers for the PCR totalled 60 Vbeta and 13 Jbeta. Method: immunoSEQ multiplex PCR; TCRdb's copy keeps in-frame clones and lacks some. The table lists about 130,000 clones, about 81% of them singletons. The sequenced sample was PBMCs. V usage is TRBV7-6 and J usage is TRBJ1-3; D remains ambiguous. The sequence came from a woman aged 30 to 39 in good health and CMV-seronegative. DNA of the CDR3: TGTGCCAGCAGCCATGCCACGGACACCATATATTTT. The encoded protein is CASSHATDTIYF. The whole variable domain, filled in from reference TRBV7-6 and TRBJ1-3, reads GAGVSQSPRYKVTKRGQDVALRCDPISGHVSLYWYRQALGQGPEFLTYFNYEAQQDKSGLPNDRFSAERPEGSISTLTIQRTEQRDSAMYRCASSHATDTIYFGEGSWLTVV.